What follows describes a single T cell receptor (beta chain). Assay used: immunoSEQ multiplex PCR; TCRdb lists only in-frame clones, some missing. The table includes roughly 200,000 clones, over 90% detected once. This sample was included in a study of control samples from healthy donors and cancer patients. CDR1 and CDR2 (germline): GTSNPN, SVGIG (reference sequence). Trimming shortened V by 4 bases and J by 0 bases, and 4 bases separated the two germline ends. This CDR3 contains 12 residues. The clonotype was recovered from a middle-aged man in good health. Sample: blood. The chain links TRBV30 to TRBJ1-3; no clear D gene. The CDR3 sequence is CAWMGSGNTIYF. CDR3 sequence (DNA): TGTGCCTGGATGGGCTCTGGAAACACCATATATTTT.